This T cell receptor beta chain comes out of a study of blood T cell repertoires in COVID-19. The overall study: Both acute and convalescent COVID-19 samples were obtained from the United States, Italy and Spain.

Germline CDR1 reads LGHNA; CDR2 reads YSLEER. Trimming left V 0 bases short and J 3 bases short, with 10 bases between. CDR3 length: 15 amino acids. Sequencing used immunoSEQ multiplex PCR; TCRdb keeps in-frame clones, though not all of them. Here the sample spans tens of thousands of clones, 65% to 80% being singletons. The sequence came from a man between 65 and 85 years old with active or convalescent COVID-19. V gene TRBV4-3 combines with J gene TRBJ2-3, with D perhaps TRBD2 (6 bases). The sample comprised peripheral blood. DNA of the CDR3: TGCGCCAGCAGCCAAGACCCGGGACTGACAGATACGCAGTATTTT. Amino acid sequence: CASSQDPGLTDTQYF.